The clone carrying this TCR beta chain was counted only a few times. The antigen is undetermined. Sample-barcoded 5' priming and a J-beta primer mix drove a second PCR of about 7 to 11 cycles. TCRdb reprocessed the 5' RACE reads via MiXCR and lists one record per CDR3 protein. Here the sample spans 650,000 to 700,000 distinct CDR3 sequences, around 32% being singletons. This record comes from a study of blood T cells in healthy people across ages. Broader study findings: Changes in expanded clonotypes were possibly confounded, as the CMV status of donors was unknown.

The specimen was blood. The source is a woman older than 75 in good health.

CDR3: CAISTQGEGGNTIYF. CDR3 nucleotide sequence: TGTGCCATCAGTACACAGGGTGAAGGGGGAAACACCATATATTTT. V gene TRBV10-3 combines with J gene TRBJ1-3; D is possibly TRBD1 (6 bases). Germline V gene data show CDR1 as ENHRY and CDR2 as SYGVKD. This CDR3 is 15 amino acids long. Trimming removed 5 bases at V and 4 bases at J, with 15 bases between.